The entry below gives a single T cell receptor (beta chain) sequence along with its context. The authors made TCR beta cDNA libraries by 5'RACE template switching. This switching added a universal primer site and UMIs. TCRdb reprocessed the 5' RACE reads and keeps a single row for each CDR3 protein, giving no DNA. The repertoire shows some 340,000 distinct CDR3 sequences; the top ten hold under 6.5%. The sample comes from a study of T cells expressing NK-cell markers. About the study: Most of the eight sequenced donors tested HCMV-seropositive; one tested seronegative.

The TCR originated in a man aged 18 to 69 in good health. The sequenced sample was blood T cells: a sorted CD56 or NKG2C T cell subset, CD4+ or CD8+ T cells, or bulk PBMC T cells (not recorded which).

This CDR3 is CASSSPRAGYEQYF. The V call is TRBV12-3 or TRBV12-4, the J call TRBJ2-7; the D call from TCRdb, TRBD1, cannot be confirmed without DNA. The CDR3 has 14 amino acids.